This TCR beta chain was identified in a study of T cell responses to AZD1222 COVID-19 vaccine. The study, taken as a whole, reports: Without day 14 samples, only post-peak T cell repertoires were studied. Along spike, vaccine-associated CD4 TCRs were found throughout, with dominance at 160-218 and 743-854.

A remark on this clone: Its antigen is undetermined.

V dropped 1 base and J dropped 9 bases, with 7 bases sitting between them. The CDR3 spans 13 residues. In germline, CDR1 is SEHNR, CDR2 FQNEAQ (reference sequence). Sequencing was performed with immunoSEQ multiplex PCR; in TCRdb, only in-frame clones are kept and a portion is missing. The sample yields 40,000 to 55,000 clones, over 85% seen once. This chain connects TRBV7-9 to TRBJ1-6; weak D call: TRBD1 (6 bases). The sequencing here drew on peripheral blood, taken 28 days after the second AZD1222 dose. This clonotype was sampled from an adult who received the AZD1222 COVID-19 vaccine. CDR3 DNA sequence: TGTGCCAGCAGCTTAGAGGGGGGTTCACCCCTCCACTTT. It is translated as CASSLEGGSPLHF.